These 8 T cell receptor beta chains were sequenced from one sample in a study of metastatic and nonmetastatic thyroid tumors. Prior to thyroid surgery, none of the patients had received any treatment. TCRdb re-analyzed the PCR reads through MiXCR. The sample has approximately 18,000 clones, approximately 27% seen once. The sequenced material came from tumor tissue. Every receptor here comes from a female donor with papillary thyroid cancer or a benign thyroid nodule (not recorded which). Some clones in this sample may be carry-over from other donors' samples.

For the CDR3, the DNA is TGCAGTGCTAGTATTCGGACGAACACTGAAGCTTTCTTT. Amino acids: CSASIRTNTEAFF. The chain couples TRBV20-1 to TRBJ1-1; D not resolved. Trimming shortened V by 3 bases and J by 1 base, and 9 bases separated the two germline ends. The CDR3 is 13 amino acids. CDR1 and CDR2 (germline): DFQATT, SNEGSKA (reference sequence).

This clone was seen at least ten times. V is TRBV6-1 and J is TRBJ1-1; unclear D gene. The CDR3 is 13 amino acids. Trimming stripped 7 bases from V and 1 base from J, with 10 bases between. Per the germline V gene, CDR1 is MNHNS and CDR2 is SASEGT. This CDR3 reads CASTSSSNTEAFF. The CDR3 DNA sequence: TGTGCCAGCACTTCAAGCTCGAACACTGAAGCTTTCTTT.

By share of the sample, this clone is medium-sized. The gene calls are TRBV3-1 and TRBJ2-2; D remains ambiguous. The germline V and J ends were trimmed by 1 base and 7 bases, with 13 bases remaining between them. The CDR3 sequence is 15 residues long. Germline CDR1 and CDR2: LGHDT and YNNKEL (reference sequence). CDR3 coding DNA: TGTGCCAGCAGCCAAGTAGGTCGAAGAGGCGGGGAGCTGTTTTTT. Translating gives CASSQVGRRGGELFF.

The chain employs TRBV20-1 and TRBJ2-5; 7 nucleotides line up with TRBD2. V lost 3 bases and J lost 7; bases outside the gene matches: 8. The CDR3 runs 13 residues. Looked up from germline, CDR1 is DFQATT and CDR2 is SNEGSKA (reference sequence). CDR3 protein: CSASGGEGRTQYF. The DNA for the CDR3 is TGCAGTGCTAGTGGGGGGGAGGGACGGACCCAGTACTTC.

The chain links TRBV2 to TRBJ2-5, with D uncertain. CDR3 length: 12 residues. CDR1 and CDR2 (germline): SNHLY, FYNNEI. The V end was cut by 0 bases, the J end by 5 bases, with 4 bases between. The CDR3 sequence: CASSEAGETQYF. CDR3 sequence (DNA): TGTGCCAGCAGTGAAGCAGGGGAGACCCAGTACTTC.

Many counts were recorded for this clone. The chain has TRBV9 and TRBJ1-3, with unresolved D. V shed 2 bases and J shed 2 bases, with 8 bases lying between them. This CDR3 is 14 amino acids long. The V gene's germline CDR1 is SGDLS and CDR2 YYNGEE. Written as DNA, the CDR3 is TGTGCCAGCAGCGTTGGACCTCCTGGAAACACCATATATTTT. Protein sequence: CASSVGPPGNTIYF.

In this sample, this clone is medium-sized. The chain uses TRBV6-4 and TRBJ2-2; 8 bases are a match to TRBD1. V lost 5 bases, J lost 4 bases, and 3 bases stayed unmatched. Per germline, CDR1 MRHNA and CDR2 SNTAGT. The CDR3 is made up of 14 amino acids. The CDR3, as DNA: TGTGCCAGCAGTATCACAGGGGGCACCGGGGAGCTGTTTTTT. As protein: CASSITGGTGELFF.

This clone was counted a few times. The V gene is TRBV6-1, the J gene TRBJ2-7, with 8 bases aligning to TRBD2. The CDR3 loop spans 14 amino acids. V gave up 9 bases and J gave up 5 bases; unmatched junction bases: 12. CDR1 is MNHNS, CDR2 SASEGT, per germline. The CDR3 region has the DNA TGTGCCAGTGATCCTAGCGGGTGGGGAAACGAGCAGTACTTC. As protein: CASDPSGWGNEQYF.